The 10 T cell receptor beta chains in this list originate from one sample, sequenced in a study of T cell repertoires in cytomegalovirus infection (dated by TCRdb to between 2017 and 2020). Their antigens remain unidentified. Sequencing used an Illumina HiSeq 1500. TCRdb reworked the public reads: Q25 trimming with fastp, MiXCR clone assembly, productive beta chains retained. Rows matching on CDR3 protein sequence are summarized as one entry with the most common DNA and genes. The sample records roughly 990,000 distinct CDR3 sequences, more than 25% of which are singletons. The ten largest clones take up over 13% of the sample. Read against the paper, the sample's treatment or condition label means: in vitro stimulation with specific CMV peptide epitopes to enrich CMV-specific T cells. The input for sequencing was cultured CD8+ T cells from PBMCs, taken from culture after CMV antigen stimulation. Receptors originate from a human donor in good health (CMV status not recorded). Some clones in this sample may be carry-over from other donors' samples.

At least ten counts were recorded for this clonotype. The rearrangement uses TRBV7-6 and TRBJ1-6; TRBD1 might be the D (6 bases). Germline CDR1 reads SGHVS; CDR2 reads FNYEAQ. CDR3 length equals 18 residues. With 1 base removed from V and 1 base from J, the gap between germline ends came to 14 bases. The CDR3 protein is CASSLEALGGSYNSPLHF. In DNA, the CDR3 is TGTGCCAGCAGCTTAGAGGCCTTAGGGGGGTCCTATAATTCACCCCTCCACTTT.

This clonotype was counted only a few times. The chain links TRBV7-6 to TRBJ1-5; D gene uncertain. Per the germline V gene, CDR1 is SGHVS and CDR2 is FNYEAQ. The CDR3 totals 15 residues. The V end was cut by 1 base, the J end by 3 bases, with 10 bases between. CDR3 residues: CASSLGSPVNQPQHF. The CDR3 region has the DNA TGTGCCAGCAGCTTAGGGTCACCCGTCAATCAGCCCCAGCATTTT.

This clonotype has a single count. This chain connects TRBV7-6 to TRBJ2-3; D call uncertain. Germline assignment: CDR1 SGHVS and CDR2 FNYEAQ. This CDR3 is built from 13 residues. V lost 5 bases and J lost 4, with 10 bases in between. CDR3 sequence (DNA): TGTGCCAGCAGCCAACCCGTTTCAGATACGCAGTATTTT. Protein product: CASSQPVSDTQYF.

This clonotype was seen a few times. V and J are TRBV14 and TRBJ2-5; TRBD1 agrees at 7 bases. The length of the CDR3 is 14 residues. Germline values: CDR1 SGHDN, CDR2 FVKESK. V trimming: 8 bases; J trimming: 5 bases; junction bases outside the gene matches: 11. CDR3 residues: CASGRRGRWETQYF. As DNA, the CDR3 is TGTGCCAGCGGGAGAAGGGGGCGATGGGAGACCCAGTACTTC.

On this clonotype itself: Its ends do not fully match the called genes, so a read error is possible. The chain is built from TRBV19 and TRBJ2-1; 7 positions agree with TRBD1. CDR3 size: 12 residues. The germline CDR1 and CDR2 sequences are LNHDA and SQIVND (reference sequence). CDR3 protein: CAIRTGPHEQLF. CDR3 DNA sequence: TGTGCCATCAGGACAGGACCCCATGAGCAGTTATTC.

There are a few counts of this clonotype. The chain uses TRBV7-9 and TRBJ1-1; TRBD1 agrees at 7 bases. The germline gives CDR1 SEHNR, CDR2 FQNEAQ (reference sequence). V gave up 5 bases and J gave up 3 bases; unmatched junction bases: 9. CDR3 size: 15 residues. The CDR3 nucleotides are TGTGCCAGCAGCCAAAAGGACAGGCGAGACACTGAAGCTTTCTTT. Translation gives CASSQKDRRDTEAFF. Combining the CDR3 with reference TRBV7-9 and TRBJ1-1 gives the whole variable domain DTGVSQNPRHKITKRGQNVTFRCDPISEHNRLYWYRQTLGQGPEFLTYFQNEAQLEKSRLLSDRFSAERPKGSFSTLEIQRTEQGDSAMYLCASSQKDRRDTEAFFGQGTRLTVV.

CDR3 in DNA: TGTGCCAGCACCCAAGGCACGGTTTTCAAATCTAGCACAGATACGCAGTATTTT. It yields the protein CASTQGTVFKSSTDTQYF. V usage is TRBV2 and J usage is TRBJ2-3; D is unclear. The CDR3 contains 18 residues. V was pared by 7 bases and J by 0 bases, with 23 bases between. CDR1 is SNHLY, CDR2 FYNNEI, per germline.

The rearrangement uses TRBV12-5 and TRBJ2-1, with TRBD2 matching over 13 bases. The CDR3 loop spans 16 amino acids. Trimming took 7 bases from V and 2 from J; bases not matched to a gene: 5. The germline CDR1 and CDR2 sequences are LGHNT and FRNRAP. The CDR3 here is CASDTSGGAAYNEQFF. In DNA, the CDR3 is TGTGCTAGTGACACTAGCGGGGGGGCCGCCTACAATGAGCAGTTCTTC.

In nucleotides, the CDR3 is TGTGCCAGCAGCGGAACGGCCAAAGGGACAGATACGCAGTATTTT. Residues: CASSGTAKGTDTQYF. This chain links TRBV14 with TRBJ2-3; no clear D. Germline CDR1 SGHDN, CDR2 FVKESK. V was trimmed by 5 bases and J by 3 bases, leaving 15 bases between them. This CDR3 has 15 residues.

The rearrangement uses TRBV6-1 and TRBJ2-2, with TRBD1 matching 8 bases. Losses at the gene ends were 6 bases for V and 6 bases for J; bases not matched to a gene: 6. Germline V gene lookup returns CDR1 MNHNS and CDR2 SASEGT. The CDR3 consists of 14 residues. The CDR3 is CASSWTGRAGELFF. DNA of the CDR3: TGTGCCAGCAGCTGGACAGGGCGAGCCGGGGAGCTGTTTTTT.